This entry is about one T cell receptor (beta chain). This entry is derived from a study of T cell changes during pregnancy in multiple sclerosis. Germline assignment: CDR1 SGHVS and CDR2 FNYEAQ. The CDR3 covers 12 residues. Trimming pared 5 bases from V and 6 bases from J, leaving 5 bases between. Profiling relied on immunoSEQ multiplex PCR, and the TCRdb table lists in-frame clones only, not all of them. The repertoire includes tens of thousands of clones, roughly 91% of them detected once, and about 0.7% sits in the top ten. The rearrangement joins TRBV7-6 to TRBJ1-6; the D is unclear. The receptor was isolated from a female donor in good health, enrolled as a control in a pregnancy study. The sequences come from peripheral blood, collected in the third trimester of pregnancy. CDR3 loop: CASSLRNSPLHF. CDR3 DNA sequence: TGTGCCAGCAGCCTCCGTAATTCACCCCTCCACTTT. Drawing the rest from reference TRBV7-6 and TRBJ1-6, the complete variable domain is GAGVSQSPRYKVTKRGQDVALRCDPISGHVSLYWYRQALGQGPEFLTYFNYEAQQDKSGLPNDRFSAERPEGSISTLTIQRTEQRDSAMYRCASSLRNSPLHFGNGTRLTVT.